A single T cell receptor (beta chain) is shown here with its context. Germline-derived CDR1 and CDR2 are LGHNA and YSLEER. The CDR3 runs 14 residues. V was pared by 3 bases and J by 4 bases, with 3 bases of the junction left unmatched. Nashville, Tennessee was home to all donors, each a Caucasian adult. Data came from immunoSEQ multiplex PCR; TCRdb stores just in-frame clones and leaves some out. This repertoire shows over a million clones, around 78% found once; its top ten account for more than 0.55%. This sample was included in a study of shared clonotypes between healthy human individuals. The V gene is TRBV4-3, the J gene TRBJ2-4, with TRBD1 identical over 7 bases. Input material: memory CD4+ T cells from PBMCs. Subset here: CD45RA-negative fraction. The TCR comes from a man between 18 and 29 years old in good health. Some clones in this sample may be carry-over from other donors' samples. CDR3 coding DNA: TGCGCCAGCAGCCAGAGACAGGGTAAAAACATTCAGTACTTC. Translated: CASSQRQGKNIQYF.